This TCR beta chain was found in a study of T-cell reconstitution after alpha-beta-depleted transplantation in children. Trimming shortened V by 1 base and J by 5 bases, and 13 bases separated the two germline ends. The CDR3 consists of 15 residues. The V gene's germline CDR1 is SGHKS and CDR2 YYEKEE (reference sequence). Unique molecular identifiers featured in how the TCRbeta library was prepared. From the PCR reads, TCRdb called clonotypes with MiXCR, one entry per CDR3 protein. Of 400,000 to 500,000 distinct CDR3 sequences listed, 11% are singletons. The rearrangement uses TRBV5-5 and TRBJ1-5; maybe TRBD1 (6 bases). This TCR derives from a human donor who donated a stem cell graft to a child with acute myeloid leukemia. The source was PBMCs from the stem cell graft donor, collected from the stem cell graft. The CDR3 DNA is TGTGCCAGCAGCTTGATGGAGGGGGATTATCAGCCCCAGCATTTT. Translation: CASSLMEGDYQPQHF.